These 13 T cell receptor beta chains originate from one sample sequenced in a study of HIV-infected patients and healthy controls. MiXCR was run by TCRdb on the 5' RACE reads, yielding one entry per CDR3 protein. The repertoire holds around 67,000 distinct CDR3 sequences, roughly 16% seen once, with approximately 5.3% in the top ten. Source material: CD4+ T cells from blood. These receptors originate from a human donor in good health.

This clonotype has ten or more counts. The V and J genes are TRBV6-2 or TRBV6-3 and TRBJ2-3, with a possible D match to TRBD2 (5 bases). V dropped 0 bases and J dropped 3 bases, with 7 bases sitting between them. Germline loops: CDR1 MNHEY, CDR2 SVGEGT. The CDR3 has 14 residues. For the CDR3, the DNA is TGTGCCAGCAGTTACTCGGAGGTAACAGATACGCAGTATTTT. This sequence encodes CASSYSEVTDTQYF.

This clonotype was counted a few times. V is TRBV30 and J is TRBJ1-5; D unclear. The germline V and J ends were trimmed by 1 base and 1 base, with 8 bases remaining between them. The CDR3 spans 14 residues. From germline, CDR1 is GTSNPN and CDR2 SVGIG (reference sequence). The CDR3 nucleotides read TGTGCCTGGAGTGGGCCCTCGAGCAATCAGCCCCAGCATTTT. It specifies CAWSGPSSNQPQHF.

The chain carries TRBV7-3 and TRBJ1-1; no clear D. The CDR3 is made up of 13 amino acids. With 5 bases removed from V and 4 bases from J, the gap between germline ends came to 11 bases. The V gene's germline CDR1 is SGHTA and CDR2 FQGTGA. This CDR3 is CASSDTAGTEAFF. The DNA for the CDR3 is TGTGCCAGCAGCGACACCGCGGGCACTGAAGCTTTCTTT.

This clonotype turned up a few times. This chain links TRBV20-1 with TRBJ2-1; 8 bases are shared with TRBD2. Per germline, CDR1 DFQATT and CDR2 SNEGSKA (reference sequence). The CDR3 length is 15 residues. Unmatched junction bases numbered 10, after V lost 6 bases and J lost 3 bases. The CDR3 reads CSAHGDGRDYNEQFF. The CDR3 coding sequence is TGCAGTGCCCATGGAGACGGGAGGGACTACAATGAGCAGTTCTTC.

This clonotype showed up just a few times. V and J are TRBV18 and TRBJ2-5; TRBD2 matches at 7 bases. V was clipped by 4 bases and J by 1 base; unmatched bases: 6. The CDR3 is made up of 15 amino acids. Looked up from germline, CDR1 is KGHSH and CDR2 is LQKENI. CDR3 DNA sequence: TGTGCCAGCTCACGCGCGGGAGCCCTCCAAGAGACCCAGTACTTC. This gives the protein CASSRAGALQETQYF. The complete variable domain, with remaining parts taken from reference TRBV18 and TRBJ2-5, reads NAGVMQNPRHLVRRRGQEARLRCSPMKGHSHVYWYRQLPEEGLKFMVYLQKENIIDESGMPKERFSAEFPKEGPSILRIQQVVRGDSAAYFCASSRAGALQETQYFGPGTRLLVL.

This CDR3 reads CASSPRGPGEQFF. As DNA, the CDR3 is TGTGCCAGCTCACCGCGAGGGCCGGGGGAGCAGTTCTTC. The chain combines TRBV18 with TRBJ2-1; D is perhaps TRBD2 (5 bases). With 3 bases removed from V and 10 bases from J, the gap between germline ends came to 13 bases. This CDR3 has 13 amino acids. CDR1 is KGHSH and CDR2 is LQKENI in the germline V gene.

This clonotype was observed a few times. This chain joins TRBV28 and TRBJ2-5; 7 nucleotides align to TRBD2. Germline lookup yields CDR1 MDHEN and CDR2 SYDVKM. V gave up 8 bases and J gave up 5 bases; unmatched junction bases: 5. CDR3 length: 12 residues. The CDR3 sequence: CASGEGHETQYF. DNA of the CDR3: TGTGCCAGCGGGGAGGGGCATGAGACCCAGTACTTC. Filled out from reference TRBV28 and TRBJ2-5, the complete variable domain reads DVKVTQSSRYLVKRTGEKVFLECVQDMDHENMFWYRQDPGLGLRLIYFSYDVKMKEKGDIPEGYSVSREKKERFSLILESASTNQTSMYLCASGEGHETQYFGPGTRLLVL.

This chain connects TRBV18 to TRBJ1-2, with 7 bases that match TRBD1. The CDR3 is made up of 14 amino acids. The J segment lost 8 bases and the V segment lost 2 bases, leaving 8 bases of the junction unmatched. Germline CDR1 KGHSH, CDR2 LQKENI. CDR3 nucleotides: TGTGCCAGCTCACCAGGTACAGGGGAGAGAGGCTACACCTTC. Its translation: CASSPGTGERGYTF.

This clonotype was picked up a small number of times. The chain combines TRBV7-2 with TRBJ1-1, with 7 bases identical to TRBD1. Germline lookup yields CDR1 SGHTA and CDR2 FQGNSA. Trimming removed 6 bases from V and 4 bases from J; junction bases left unmatched: 5. This CDR3 has 13 amino acids. The CDR3 DNA reads as TGTGCCAGCAGGAGACAGGGACGCACTGAAGCTTTCTTT. Protein sequence: CASRRQGRTEAFF.

In this sample, this clonotype turned up many times. This rearrangement joins TRBV12-3 or TRBV12-4 to TRBJ1-1; D unresolved. This CDR3 comprises 14 residues. V lost 8 bases, J lost 0 bases, and 13 bases lay in between. The CDR3 region has the DNA TGTGCCAGCGGACCACAGAGTTTGAACACTGAAGCTTTCTTT. This translates into CASGPQSLNTEAFF.

The chain recombines TRBV7-9 with TRBJ2-6, with a possible D match to TRBD2 (5 bases). This CDR3 contains 17 residues. Trimming cost V 2 bases and J 4 bases, with 15 bases left between them. The germline gives CDR1 SEHNR, CDR2 FQNEAQ (reference sequence). CDR3 coding DNA: TGTGCCAGCAGCTTAACGGGGATTCACGACGGGGCCAACGTCCTGACTTTC. Translation: CASSLTGIHDGANVLTF.

Only a few counts were recorded for this clonotype. The rearrangement uses TRBV29-1 and TRBJ1-1; D unclear. The CDR3 contains 12 residues. Between the trimmed V and J ends, which lost 4 bases and 1 base, there was a span of 7 bases. Per germline, CDR1 SQVTM and CDR2 ANQGSEA. The CDR3 DNA reads as TGCAGCGTTGGCTTTCAGAACACTGAAGCTTTCTTT. This gives the protein CSVGFQNTEAFF.

V and J are TRBV6-2 or TRBV6-3 and TRBJ2-7; a possible D gene is TRBD2 (5 bases). CDR3 length: 12 amino acids. CDR1 is MNHEY and CDR2 is SVGEGT in the germline V gene. V lost 5 bases, J lost 5 bases, and 10 bases lay in between. In DNA, the CDR3 is TGTGCCAGCAGTGCCACGGAGGACGAGCAGTACTTC. Protein sequence: CASSATEDEQYF.